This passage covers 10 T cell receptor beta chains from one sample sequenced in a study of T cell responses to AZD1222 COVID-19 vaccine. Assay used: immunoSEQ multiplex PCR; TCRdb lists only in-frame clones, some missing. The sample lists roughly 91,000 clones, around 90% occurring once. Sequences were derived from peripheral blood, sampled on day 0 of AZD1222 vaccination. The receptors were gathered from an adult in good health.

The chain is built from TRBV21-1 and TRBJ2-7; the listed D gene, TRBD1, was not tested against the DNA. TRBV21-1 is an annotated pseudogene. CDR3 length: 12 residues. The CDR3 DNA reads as TGTGCCACCCAGGGACAGGACTACGAGCAGTACTTC. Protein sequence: CATQGQDYEQYF.

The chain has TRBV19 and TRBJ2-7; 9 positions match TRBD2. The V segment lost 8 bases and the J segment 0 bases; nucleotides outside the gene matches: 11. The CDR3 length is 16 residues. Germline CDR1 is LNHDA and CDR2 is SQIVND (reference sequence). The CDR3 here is CASAPLGGRASYEQYF. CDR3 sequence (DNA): TGTGCCAGTGCCCCTCTAGGCGGGAGGGCCTCCTACGAGCAGTACTTC.

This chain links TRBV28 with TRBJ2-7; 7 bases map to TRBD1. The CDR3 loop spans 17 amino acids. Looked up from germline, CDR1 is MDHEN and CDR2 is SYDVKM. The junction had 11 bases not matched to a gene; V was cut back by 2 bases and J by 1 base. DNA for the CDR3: TGTGCCAGCAGTTTACCCCACTTCGACAGGGCTTCCTACGAGCAGTACTTC. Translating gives CASSLPHFDRASYEQYF.

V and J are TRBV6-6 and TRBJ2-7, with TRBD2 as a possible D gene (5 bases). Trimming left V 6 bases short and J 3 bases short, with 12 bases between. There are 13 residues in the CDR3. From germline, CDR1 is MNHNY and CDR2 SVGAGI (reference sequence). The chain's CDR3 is CASSREKIYEQYF. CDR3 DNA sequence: TGTGCCAGCAGCCGGGAAAAGATCTACGAGCAGTACTTC.

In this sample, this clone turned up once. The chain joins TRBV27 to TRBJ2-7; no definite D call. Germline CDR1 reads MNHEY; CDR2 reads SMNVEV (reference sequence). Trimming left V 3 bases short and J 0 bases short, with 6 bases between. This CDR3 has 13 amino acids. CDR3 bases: TGTGCCAGCAGTTTGTCTAACTCCTACGAGCAGTACTTC. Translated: CASSLSNSYEQYF.

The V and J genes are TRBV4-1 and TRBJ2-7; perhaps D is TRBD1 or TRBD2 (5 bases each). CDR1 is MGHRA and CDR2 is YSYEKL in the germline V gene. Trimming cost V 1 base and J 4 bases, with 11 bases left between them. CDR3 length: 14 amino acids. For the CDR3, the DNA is TGCGCCAGCAGCCAAGTTGAGGGGCCTTACGAGCAGTACTTC. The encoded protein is CASSQVEGPYEQYF.

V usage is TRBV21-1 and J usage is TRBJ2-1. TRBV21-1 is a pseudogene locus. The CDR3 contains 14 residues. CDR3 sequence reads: CASSRIKSYNEQFF. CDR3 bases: TGTGCCAGCAGCCGAATCAAGTCCTACAATGAGCAGTTCTTC.

In DNA form, the CDR3 reads TGTGCCACCAGTGACAACAGGGGGCGGACAGATACGCAGTATTTT. Protein: CATSDNRGRTDTQYF. The chain has TRBV24-1 and TRBJ2-3, with 9 bases identical to TRBD1. Germline V gene lookup returns CDR1 KGHDR and CDR2 SFDVKD. V gave up 4 bases and J gave up 3 bases; unmatched junction bases: 4. This CDR3 spans 15 amino acids.

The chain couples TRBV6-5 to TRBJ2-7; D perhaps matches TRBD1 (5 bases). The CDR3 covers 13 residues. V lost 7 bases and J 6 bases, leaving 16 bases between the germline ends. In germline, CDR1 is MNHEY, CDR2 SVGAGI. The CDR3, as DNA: TGTGCCAGCAACAAGGGGCCGACGACCGAGCAGTACTTC. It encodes CASNKGPTTEQYF.

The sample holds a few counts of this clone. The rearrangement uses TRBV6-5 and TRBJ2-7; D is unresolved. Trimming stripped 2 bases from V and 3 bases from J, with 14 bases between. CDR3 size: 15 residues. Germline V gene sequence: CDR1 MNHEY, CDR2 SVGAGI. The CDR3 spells CASSYPRGQGYEQYF. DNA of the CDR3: TGTGCCAGCAGTTACCCGCGAGGTCAAGGCTACGAGCAGTACTTC.